The entry below gives a single T cell receptor (beta chain) sequence along with its context. The data were taken from a study of blood T cell repertoires in COVID-19. Study context: COVID-19 samples, acute and convalescent, were from the United States, Italy and Spain. The analysed material was cDNA or gDNA that came from T cells, B-cell-depleted T cells, or PBMCs.

Original analysis: From reference gene primer amplification, estimates of nucleated cell counts were derived. TCRdb's table, derived via immunoSEQ multiplex PCR, lists solely in-frame clones and lacks some. That table furnishes V, J and clone size, whereas the DNA furnished D and trimming. The sample records approximately 130,000 clones, approximately 85% being singletons. This clonotype was sampled from a human donor in a cohort sampled during active COVID-19. The sequenced sample consisted of peripheral blood.

The CDR3: CASSLRTGGMNTEAFF. CDR3 coding DNA: TGTGCCAGCAGCTTACGAACAGGGGGCATGAACACTGAAGCTTTCTTT. This chain uses TRBV7-9 with TRBJ1-1, with 9 bases fitting TRBD1. Germline assignment: CDR1 SEHNR and CDR2 FQNEAQ (reference sequence). V lost 2 bases, J lost 0 bases, and 4 bases stayed unmatched. CDR3 length: 16 residues. Full variable domain (outside the CDR3, taken from reference TRBV7-9 and TRBJ1-1): DTGVSQNPRHKITKRGQNVTFRCDPISEHNRLYWYRQTLGQGPEFLTYFQNEAQLEKSRLLSDRFSAERPKGSFSTLEIQRTEQGDSAMYLCASSLRTGGMNTEAFFGQGTRLTVV.